This T cell receptor beta chain stems from a study of blood T cell repertoires in COVID-19. Original processing methods: Estimation of nucleated cell counts was performed using reference gene primer amplification. Some clones are missing from TCRdb's copy, which holds only in-frame ones; the method was immunoSEQ multiplex PCR. Clonal size and the V and J genes are those of that table, whereas D and trimming came from the DNA. The table shows roughly 410,000 clones, with about 89% occurring only once. This TCR came from a man aged 35-49 years with acute or convalescent COVID-19. Sequencing was carried out using peripheral blood.

Here the CDR3 DNA reads TGTGCCAGCGGCGGAGTCAGCTCCTACGAGCAGTACTTC. This gives the protein CASGGVSSYEQYF. J is TRBJ2-7 and V is TRBV2, with D hard to call. Germline lookup yields CDR1 SNHLY and CDR2 FYNNEI. V lost 8 bases to trimming and J lost 0 bases, with 11 bases between them. The CDR3 has 13 residues. The full variable domain, rest sourced from reference TRBV2 and TRBJ2-7, is EPEVTQTPSHQVTQMGQEVILRCVPISNHLYFYWYRQILGQKVEFLVSFYNNEISEKSEIFDDQFSVERPDGSNFTLKIRSTKLEDSAMYFCASGGVSSYEQYFGPGTRLTVT.